These 2 T cell receptor beta chains share one sample of origin, sequenced in a study of early T cells in non-severe SARS-CoV-2 infection. TCRdb re-called the 5' RACE reads through MiXCR, storing one row per CDR3 protein. The profile shows about 49,000 distinct CDR3 sequences, about 10% of them singletons. Input material: whole blood. These receptor sequences come from an adult who was a healthcare worker with PCR-confirmed SARS-CoV-2 infection or an uninfected control (not recorded which).

This sequence joins TRBV15 and TRBJ1-1; D not resolved. The CDR3 contains 16 residues. With 1 base removed from V and 4 bases from J, the gap between germline ends came to 16 bases. Germline V gene data show CDR1 as LNHNV and CDR2 as YYDKDF (reference sequence). The CDR3: CATSRGGSPMGTEAFF. The CDR3, as DNA: TGTGCCACCAGCAGAGGTGGCAGCCCCATGGGCACTGAAGCTTTCTTT.

Here the CDR3 reads CSVEGQGTQYF. The CDR3 bases are TGCAGCGTCGAGGGACAGGGGACGCAGTATTTT. This chain uses TRBV29-1 with TRBJ2-3, with 10 bases aligning to TRBD1. The CDR3 is made up of 11 amino acids. Germline values: CDR1 SQVTM, CDR2 ANQGSEA. The J segment lost 9 bases and the V segment lost 6 bases, leaving 3 bases of the junction unmatched.